The 8 T cell receptor beta chains below come from one sample, sequenced in a study of human T cells and chemical hapten exposure. The time point: patch test 1, 2 weeks after DPC sensitization. Treatment specified: therapeutic diphenylcyclopropenone sensitization with weekly scalp DPC. TCRdb independently ran MiXCR on the RACE reads; one entry per CDR3 protein. The sample lists over 75,000 distinct CDR3 sequences, 7.5% to 9% occurring once. The specimen was whole blood, collected in connection with sensitization to the hapten diphenylcyclopropenone (DPC). Receptor source: a woman aged 25 to 45 with alopecia areata. Some clones in this sample may be carry-over from other donors' samples.

This clonotype appeared a few times. This sequence joins TRBV29-1 and TRBJ2-3; D uncertain. Trimming removed 7 bases at V and 4 bases at J, with 6 bases between. This CDR3 is 10 amino acids long. CDR1 SQVTM and CDR2 ANQGSEA come from the germline V gene. The CDR3 DNA follows: TGCAGCGCTAGTGCAGATACGCAGTATTTT. This translates into CSASADTQYF.

This clonotype showed up many times. V and J are TRBV3-1 and TRBJ2-3; possibly TRBD2 for D (6 bases). This CDR3 comprises 16 residues. V lost 1 base, J lost 1 base, and 12 bases lay in between. The germline V gene has CDR1 LGHDT and CDR2 YNNKEL (reference sequence). The CDR3 spells CASSQGGVIRTDTQYF. The CDR3 DNA reads TGTGCCAGCAGCCAAGGCGGGGTCATACGCACAGATACGCAGTATTTT.

The chain combines TRBV7-8 with TRBJ1-4, with D possibly being TRBD1 (5 bases). Trimming took off 4 bases at V and 12 bases at J, with 12 bases between the two ends. The CDR3 is made up of 12 amino acids. The germline gives CDR1 SGHVS, CDR2 FQNEAQ. The CDR3 sequence is CASSYPQGELFF. CDR3 bases: TGTGCCAGCAGCTACCCCCAGGGAGAACTGTTTTTT.

This clonotype was seen a few times. The J gene is TRBJ1-1, the V gene TRBV7-9, with a weak D call TRBD1 (5 bases). V was pared by 6 bases and J by 8 bases, with 13 bases between. Per germline, CDR1 SEHNR and CDR2 FQNEAQ (reference sequence). The CDR3 is made up of 12 amino acids. CDR3 DNA sequence: TGTGCCAGCAGGTTGGGGGGGGAGGAAGCTTTCTTT. This gives the protein CASRLGGEEAFF.

This clonotype was detected ten times or more. This chain joins TRBV29-1 and TRBJ2-5, with D perhaps matching TRBD1 (6 bases). CDR3 length equals 13 residues. V was pared by 6 bases and J by 5 bases, with 16 bases between. From germline, CDR1 is SQVTM and CDR2 ANQGSEA. This CDR3 reads CSVGGSGQETQYF. CDR3 bases: TGCAGCGTAGGGGGTTCAGGTCAGGAGACCCAGTACTTC.

V gene TRBV5-4 combines with J gene TRBJ2-3, with D perhaps TRBD1 (5 bases). Germline CDR1 is SGHNT and CDR2 is YYREEE (reference sequence). Trimming pared 5 bases from V and 2 bases from J, leaving 15 bases between. The CDR3 extends over 15 amino acids. The CDR3, as DNA: TGTGCCAGCAGGGATCGAAAGACAGACACAGATACGCAGTATTTT. Its translation: CASRDRKTDTDTQYF.

This clonotype has a handful of counts. V and J are TRBV6-2 or TRBV6-3 and TRBJ2-7; TRBD1 aligns across 10 bases. The CDR3 loop spans 16 amino acids. The junction had 6 bases not matched to a gene; V was cut back by 2 bases and J by 2 bases. The germline V gene encodes CDR1 MNHEY and CDR2 SVGEGT. CDR3: CASSYRGDRGPYEQYF. In DNA form, the CDR3 reads TGTGCCAGCAGTTACCGTGGGGACAGGGGACCCTACGAGCAGTACTTC.

V is TRBV30 and J is TRBJ1-5; D possibly corresponds to TRBD1 (5 bases). Trimming removed 4 bases at V and 2 bases at J, with 9 bases between. The CDR3 consists of 13 residues. Germline V gene sequence: CDR1 GTSNPN, CDR2 SVGIG (reference sequence). This CDR3 reads CAWNPRGNQPQHF. For the CDR3, the DNA is TGTGCCTGGAATCCCAGGGGCAATCAGCCCCAGCATTTT.